These 4 T cell receptor beta chains came from one sample sequenced in a study of cytomegalovirus exposure and HLA in healthy donors. PCR employed 60 Vbeta and 13 Jbeta primers. TCRdb's table, derived via immunoSEQ multiplex PCR, lists solely in-frame clones and lacks some. Of 100,000 or so clones detected, around three quarters appear once; the ten largest clones hold roughly 4%. The sample taken for sequencing was PBMCs. The source of these receptors is a female donor in good health and CMV-seropositive.

The gene calls are TRBV5-6 and TRBJ2-7, with D maybe TRBD2 (7 bases). The germline CDR1 and CDR2 sequences are SGHDT and YYEEEE. The CDR3 sequence is 15 residues long. V was trimmed by 3 bases and J by 4 bases, leaving 17 bases between them. CDR3 nucleotide sequence: TGTGCCAGCAGCTCTGAGGTGGGGAGGGGGTACGAGCAGTACTTC. Its protein product is CASSSEVGRGYEQYF. The whole variable domain, filled in from reference TRBV5-6 and TRBJ2-7, reads DAGVTQSPTHLIKTRGQQVTLRCSPKSGHDTVSWYQQALGQGPQFIFQYYEEEERQRGNFPDRFSGHQFPNYSSELNVNALLLGDSALYLCASSSEVGRGYEQYFGPGTRLTVT.

The chain employs TRBV7-2 and TRBJ1-4; unclear D gene. Trimming stripped 1 base from V and 6 bases from J, with 18 bases between. Germline V CDR1 and CDR2: SGHTA, FQGNSA. The CDR3 has 17 residues. The CDR3 DNA is TGTGCCAGCAGCTTAGAAGCGGGGTCAACGGGATATGAAAAACTGTTTTTT. The encoded protein is CASSLEAGSTGYEKLFF.

The chain employs TRBV5-8 and TRBJ2-3; TRBD2 matches 7 bases. This CDR3 has 13 amino acids. The ends lost 4 bases at V and 6 bases at J; junction bases unmatched: 5. CDR1 is SGHTS, CDR2 YDEGEE, per germline. This chain's CDR3 is CASSGRAWDTQYF. In DNA, the CDR3 is TGTGCCAGCAGCGGGAGGGCCTGGGATACGCAGTATTTT. The full variable domain, completed using reference TRBV5-8 and TRBJ2-3, is EAGVTQSPTHLIKTRGQQATLRCSPISGHTSVYWYQQALGLGLQFLLWYDEGEERNRGNFPPRFSGRQFPNYSSELNVNALELEDSALYLCASSGRAWDTQYFGPGTRLTVL.

The chain employs TRBV5-1 and TRBJ2-3, with 11 bases lining up with TRBD2. The V and J ends lost 7 bases and 2 bases, in that order; junction bases with no gene match: 6. Germline V gene sequence: CDR1 SGHRS, CDR2 YFSETQ. This CDR3 spans 15 amino acids. The CDR3, as DNA: TGCGCCAGCGCTATAGCGGGAGGGACCACAGATACGCAGTATTTT. Residues: CASAIAGGTTDTQYF.